Reported below is one T cell receptor (beta chain). Its antigen is not identified. Using immunoSEQ multiplex PCR, the repertoire was profiled, and TCRdb retains in-frame clones only, with some absent. This table holds just over 200,000 clones, about 75% found once. The sample comes from a study of cytotoxic CD8 clonotypes in ibrutinib-treated CLL. Overall study: The group held more than 10 relapsed/refractory and fewer than 16 treatment-naive patients, with 17 to 18 IGHV unmutated.

Broader study findings: The study found baseline clonality above age-matched healthy donors, tracking circulating CD8+ T-cell counts.

The junction had 7 bases not matched to a gene; V was cut back by 0 bases and J by 5 bases. Germline V gives CDR1 SGDLS, CDR2 YYNGEE. CDR3 length: 15 residues. The TCR originated in a human donor with chronic lymphocytic leukemia. Sequenced here: PBMCs, sampled after 12 months of ibrutinib treatment. The V call is TRBV9, the J call TRBJ1-1, with TRBD1 matching 7 bases. The CDR3 protein is CASSVAGNRGTEAFF. In DNA form, the CDR3 reads TGTGCCAGCAGCGTAGCTGGCAACAGGGGAACTGAAGCTTTCTTT.